These 16 T cell receptor beta chains were all obtained from the same sample, sequenced in a study of blood T cell repertoires in COVID-19. Sequencing used immunoSEQ multiplex PCR; TCRdb keeps in-frame clones, though not all of them. The sample lists more than 95,000 clones, 80% to 95% occurring once. Sequenced material: peripheral blood. The receptors were sampled from a man aged 50-60 years with COVID-19, enrolled during active disease.

V and J are TRBV18 and TRBJ2-1, with TRBD1 matching over 7 bases. Germline V lookup: CDR1 KGHSH, CDR2 LQKENI. CDR3 size: 14 residues. The V and J ends lost 2 bases and 6 bases, in that order; junction bases with no gene match: 4. The CDR3 sequence: CASSPTGASNEQFF. In DNA, the CDR3 is TGTGCCAGCTCACCAACAGGGGCCTCCAATGAGCAGTTCTTC.

The chain combines TRBV19 with TRBJ2-1, with 11 nucleotides matching TRBD2. With V trimmed by 6 bases and J by 4 bases, 5 bases remained unmatched. Germline CDR1 and CDR2: LNHDA and SQIVND (reference sequence). The CDR3 runs to 15 residues. The CDR3 nucleotides read TGTGCCAGTAGGCTTACTAGCGGGAGATACAATGAGCAGTTCTTC. Translating gives CASRLTSGRYNEQFF.

The CDR3: CASSPTGTTPSEQFF. The CDR3, as DNA: TGTGCCAGCAGCCCGACCGGGACTACCCCTAGTGAGCAGTTCTTC. This chain connects TRBV7-3 to TRBJ2-1; TRBD2 agrees at 7 bases. This CDR3 is built from 15 residues. With V trimmed by 5 bases and J by 9 bases, 13 bases remained unmatched. Germline lookup yields CDR1 SGHTA and CDR2 FQGTGA.

V usage is TRBV9 and J usage is TRBJ2-2, with TRBD1 matching over 8 bases. The ends lost 4 bases at V and 4 bases at J; junction bases unmatched: 6. CDR3 length equals 15 residues. Germline loops: CDR1 SGDLS, CDR2 YYNGEE. The CDR3 protein is CASSPGGWSTGELFF. CDR3 sequence (DNA): TGTGCCAGCAGCCCAGGGGGCTGGAGCACCGGGGAGCTGTTTTTT.

The chain links TRBV29-1 to TRBJ2-3; 7 bases line up with TRBD2. The germline V gene has CDR1 SQVTM and CDR2 ANQGSEA. This CDR3 is 15 amino acids long. The trim removed 4 bases at V and 0 bases at J, leaving 7 bases unmatched. The CDR3 region is CSVAPSGTSTDTQYF. CDR3 nucleotides: TGCAGCGTTGCCCCTAGCGGCACTAGCACAGATACGCAGTATTTT.

The rearrangement joins TRBV12-3 or TRBV12-4 to TRBJ1-2; D is possibly TRBD1 (6 bases). Trimming pared 1 base from V and 8 bases from J, leaving 8 bases between. The CDR3 is 12 amino acids. CDR3 residues: CASSLGQDGYTF. The DNA for the CDR3 is TGTGCCAGCAGTTTAGGACAGGACGGCTACACCTTC.

V usage is TRBV11-2 and J usage is TRBJ2-5; D is possibly TRBD2 (7 bases). The V end lost 1 base, the J end lost 2 bases, and 11 bases lay between the germline ends. Germline-derived CDR1 and CDR2 are SGHAT and FQNNGV. CDR3 length equals 15 residues. As DNA, the CDR3 is TGTGCCAGCAGCTTAGGAGGGGGGGTTCAAGAGACCCAGTACTTC. Protein product: CASSLGGGVQETQYF.

The chain has TRBV9 and TRBJ2-3, with D possibly matching TRBD1 (5 bases). With 0 bases removed from V and 4 bases from J, the gap between germline ends came to 12 bases. Germline V gene sequence: CDR1 SGDLS, CDR2 YYNGEE. This CDR3 has 15 residues. DNA of the CDR3: TGTGCCAGCAGCGTAGGGGCAGGGTACGCAGATACGCAGTATTTT. This codes for CASSVGAGYADTQYF.

This clone came up once. Here the CDR3 DNA reads TGTGCCAGCGGTCGGGACAGGGGGTCCGGAAAACTGTTTTTT. Protein product: CASGRDRGSGKLFF. The chain joins TRBV28 to TRBJ1-4, with TRBD1 matching over 11 bases. The V gene's germline CDR1 is MDHEN and CDR2 SYDVKM. After removal of 8 bases from V and 10 bases from J, the junction contained 9 bases not matched to a gene. This CDR3 contains 14 residues.

The genes are TRBV7-2 and TRBJ1-2; D unresolved. Trimming shortened V by 1 base and J by 0 bases, and 6 bases separated the two germline ends. Germline V gene lookup returns CDR1 SGHTA and CDR2 FQGNSA. The CDR3 covers 14 residues. Here the CDR3 DNA reads TGTGCCAGCAGCTTAGGGGCCGCTAACTATGGCTACACCTTC. The encoded protein is CASSLGAANYGYTF.

The V and J genes are TRBV5-5 and TRBJ2-1; D remains ambiguous. Germline CDR1 reads SGHKS; CDR2 reads YYEKEE (reference sequence). V lost 0 bases to trimming and J lost 6 bases, with 10 bases between them. There are 14 residues in the CDR3. The CDR3 bases are TGTGCCAGCAGCTTGGCGGGTAGCAGCAATGAGCAGTTCTTC. This codes for CASSLAGSSNEQFF.

V is TRBV19 and J is TRBJ2-5; 10 bases are shared with TRBD1. Germline CDR1 and CDR2: LNHDA and SQIVND (reference sequence). J was trimmed by 5 bases and V by 3 bases; bases with no gene match: 6. The CDR3 totals 15 residues. The CDR3, as DNA: TGTGCCAGTAGTATGGGGACAGGGGTTACGGAGACCCAGTACTTC. It encodes CASSMGTGVTETQYF.

This chain joins TRBV18 and TRBJ1-3, with D maybe TRBD1 (6 bases). The CDR3 has 17 amino acids. The germline V gene encodes CDR1 KGHSH and CDR2 LQKENI. Trimming stripped 2 bases from V and 0 bases from J, with 14 bases between. The CDR3 nucleotides are TGTGCCAGCTCACCAATGGACAGCCAACTCTCTGGAAACACCATATATTTT. Amino acid sequence: CASSPMDSQLSGNTIYF.

V is TRBV28 and J is TRBJ1-2, with TRBD1 identical over 8 bases. This CDR3 region has 13 residues. The germline V gene encodes CDR1 MDHEN and CDR2 SYDVKM. CDR3 residues: CACRGQDNYGYTF. The DNA of the CDR3 is TGTGCTTGCAGGGGACAGGATAACTATGGCTACACCTTC.

The chain has TRBV9 and TRBJ1-2; 7 bases match TRBD1. CDR1 is SGDLS and CDR2 is YYNGEE in the germline V gene. The length of the CDR3 is 16 residues. J was trimmed by 8 bases and V by 0 bases; bases with no gene match: 13. The CDR3 loop is CASSVEGGSLAGGYTF. CDR3 bases: TGTGCCAGCAGCGTAGAAGGGGGCAGCTTAGCCGGGGGCTACACCTTC.

The chain combines TRBV6-2 or TRBV6-3 with TRBJ1-5; D is unresolved. V shed 0 bases and J shed 6 bases, with 6 bases lying between them. This CDR3 contains 13 residues. CDR1 and CDR2 (germline): MNHEY, SVGEGT. The CDR3 region is CASSYSPSQPQHF. The CDR3 nucleotides read TGTGCCAGCAGTTACTCCCCGTCTCAGCCCCAGCATTTT.